The 9 T cell receptor beta chains below were found in one sample sequenced in a study of cytomegalovirus exposure and HLA in healthy donors (dated by TCRdb to 2017 to 2019). The library was obtained by the immunoSEQ multiplex PCR assay. For the multiplex PCR, a mixture combining 60 forward primers for TCR Vbeta segments and 13 reverse primers for TCR Jbeta segments was used. The immuneACCESS repertoire file appears here via TCRdb, limited to in-frame rearrangements. These files lack a portion of the clones; in checked studies, under half of the deficit traces to unresolved V genes, and the cause of the others is not known. A total of 100,000 to 150,000 clones appear in this sample, 75% to 85% of them only once. The top ten constitute around 8.1% of the sample. Input material: PBMCs. Receptor source: a woman in her forties or fifties in good health and CMV-seropositive.

V is TRBV6-6 and J is TRBJ1-1, with D hard to call. V shed 6 bases and J shed 10 bases, with 15 bases lying between them. The CDR3 has 12 amino acids. Germline CDR1 reads MNHNY; CDR2 reads SVGAGI (reference sequence). The CDR3 DNA follows: TGTGCCAGCAGCGTCCTAAAAACGCGAGCTTTCTTT. Amino acid sequence: CASSVLKTRAFF.

The chain uses TRBV6-5 and TRBJ2-7; TRBD1 might be the D (6 bases). This CDR3 is 15 amino acids long. Deletions cut 0 bases from V and 3 bases from J, with 12 bases between. The germline CDR1 and CDR2 sequences are MNHEY and SVGAGI. The CDR3 bases are TGTGCCAGCAGTTACTCGATCAGGGGAGTCTACGAGCAGTACTTC. Translation gives CASSYSIRGVYEQYF.

The table lists this clone with a few counts. The V and J genes are TRBV30 and TRBJ1-5, with no clear D. V was trimmed by 0 bases and J by 6 bases, leaving 6 bases between them. This CDR3 is built from 12 residues. Germline assignment: CDR1 GTSNPN and CDR2 SVGIG (reference sequence). The CDR3: CAWSVRSQPQHF. The CDR3, as DNA: TGTGCCTGGAGTGTACGGAGTCAGCCCCAGCATTTT.

The chain carries TRBV15 and TRBJ2-7; 10 bases are shared with TRBD1. CDR3 length equals 14 residues. V gave up 5 bases and J gave up 4 bases; unmatched junction bases: 5. Looked up from germline, CDR1 is LNHNV and CDR2 is YYDKDF (reference sequence). The CDR3 sequence: CATSYGGQGYEQYF. CDR3 DNA: TGTGCCACCAGCTATGGGGGACAGGGGTACGAGCAGTACTTC.

The chain employs TRBV27 and TRBJ2-7, with TRBD1 matching 7 bases. The CDR3 runs to 14 residues. The V segment lost 6 bases and the J segment 3 bases; nucleotides outside the gene matches: 8. The germline CDR1 and CDR2 sequences are MNHEY and SMNVEV (reference sequence). The CDR3 DNA reads TGTGCCAGCAGCCCCCGGACAGGAGACTACGAGCAGTACTTC. Translated, it gives CASSPRTGDYEQYF.

The chain combines TRBV7-9 with TRBJ2-3; D might be TRBD1 (6 bases). The CDR3 is made up of 15 amino acids. The germline V and J ends were trimmed by 1 base and 6 bases, with 14 bases remaining between them. From germline, CDR1 is SEHNR and CDR2 FQNEAQ (reference sequence). CDR3 sequence: CASSLVGTTGDTQYF. DNA of the CDR3: TGTGCCAGCAGCTTAGTGGGGACAACCGGCGATACGCAGTATTTT.

This rearrangement joins TRBV5-4 to TRBJ2-2; D not resolved. V dropped 5 bases and J dropped 0 bases, with 17 bases sitting between them. This CDR3 comprises 17 residues. Per the germline V gene, CDR1 is SGHNT and CDR2 is YYREEE (reference sequence). This CDR3 is CASRQHLLGTNTGELFF. CDR3 bases: TGTGCCAGCAGGCAACACCTTCTAGGCACGAACACCGGGGAGCTGTTTTTT.

The sample holds a few counts of this clone. The V call is TRBV4-1, the J call TRBJ2-1, with D maybe TRBD2 (6 bases). V shed 4 bases and J shed 6 bases, with 19 bases lying between them. Germline V gene sequence: CDR1 MGHRA, CDR2 YSYEKL. There are 16 residues in the CDR3. The CDR3 protein is CASSPWSGVSINEQFF. Written as DNA, the CDR3 is TGCGCCAGCAGCCCCTGGTCGGGGGTATCCATCAATGAGCAGTTCTTC.

V is TRBV7-9 and J is TRBJ1-2; D remains ambiguous. This CDR3 contains 17 residues. The V end was cut by 1 base, the J end by 5 bases, with 20 bases between. Germline CDR1 is SEHNR and CDR2 is FQNEAQ (reference sequence). CDR3 protein: CASSLGGSADFSYGYTF. DNA of the CDR3: TGTGCCAGCAGCTTAGGAGGTAGTGCGGATTTTAGTTATGGCTACACCTTC.